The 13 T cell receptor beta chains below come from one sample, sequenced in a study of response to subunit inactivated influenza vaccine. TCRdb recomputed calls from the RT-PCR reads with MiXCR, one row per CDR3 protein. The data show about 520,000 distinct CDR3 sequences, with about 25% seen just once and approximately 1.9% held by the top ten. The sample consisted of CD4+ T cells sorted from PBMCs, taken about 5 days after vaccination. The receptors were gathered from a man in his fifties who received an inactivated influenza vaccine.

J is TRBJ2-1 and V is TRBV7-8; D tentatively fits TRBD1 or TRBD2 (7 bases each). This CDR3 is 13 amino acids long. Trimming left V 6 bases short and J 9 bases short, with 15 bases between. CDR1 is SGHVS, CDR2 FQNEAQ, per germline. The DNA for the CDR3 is TGTGCCAGCAGTGCCAGGGGGGGGGCTGAGCAGTTCTTC. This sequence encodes CASSARGGAEQFF.

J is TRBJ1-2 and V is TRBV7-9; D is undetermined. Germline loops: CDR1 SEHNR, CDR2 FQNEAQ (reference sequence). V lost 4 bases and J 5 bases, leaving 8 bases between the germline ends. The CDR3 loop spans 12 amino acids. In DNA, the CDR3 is TGTGCCAGCAGCTCAGATGTGTATGGCTACACCTTC. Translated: CASSSDVYGYTF.

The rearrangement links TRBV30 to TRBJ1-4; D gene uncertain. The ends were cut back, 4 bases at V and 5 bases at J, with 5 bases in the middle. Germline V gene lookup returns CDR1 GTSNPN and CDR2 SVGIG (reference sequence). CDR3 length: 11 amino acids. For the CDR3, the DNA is TGTGCCTGGAACACGAATGAAAAACTGTTTTTT. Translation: CAWNTNEKLFF.

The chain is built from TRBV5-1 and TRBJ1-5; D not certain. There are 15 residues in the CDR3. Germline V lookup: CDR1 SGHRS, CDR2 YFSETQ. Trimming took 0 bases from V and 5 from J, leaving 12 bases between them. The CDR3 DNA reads TGCGCCAGCAGCTTGGACTCCGGGGTTGATCAGCCCCAGCATTTT. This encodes CASSLDSGVDQPQHF.

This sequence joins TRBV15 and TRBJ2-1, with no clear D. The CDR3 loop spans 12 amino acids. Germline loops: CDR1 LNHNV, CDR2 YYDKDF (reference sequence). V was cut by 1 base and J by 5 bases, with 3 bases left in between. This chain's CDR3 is CATSRGHNEQFF. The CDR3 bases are TGTGCCACCAGCAGAGGACACAATGAGCAGTTCTTC.

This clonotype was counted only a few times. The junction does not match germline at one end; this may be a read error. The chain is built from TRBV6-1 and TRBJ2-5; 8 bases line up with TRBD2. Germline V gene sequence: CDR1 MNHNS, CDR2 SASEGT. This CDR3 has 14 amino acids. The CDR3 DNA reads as TGTGCCAGCAGTCAAGCGGGAGCCACGGGGACCCAGTACTTC. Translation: CASSQAGATGTQYF.

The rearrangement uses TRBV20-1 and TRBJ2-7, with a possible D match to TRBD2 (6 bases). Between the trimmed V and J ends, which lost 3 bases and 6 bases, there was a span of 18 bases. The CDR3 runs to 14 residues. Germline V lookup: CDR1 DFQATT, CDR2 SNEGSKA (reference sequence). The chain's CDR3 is CSASPGLAPFEQYF. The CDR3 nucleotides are TGCAGTGCTAGTCCTGGCCTAGCGCCCTTCGAGCAGTACTTC.

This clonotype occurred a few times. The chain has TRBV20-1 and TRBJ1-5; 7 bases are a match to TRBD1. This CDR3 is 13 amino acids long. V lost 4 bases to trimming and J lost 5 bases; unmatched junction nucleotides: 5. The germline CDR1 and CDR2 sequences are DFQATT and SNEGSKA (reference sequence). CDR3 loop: CSAKRGRDQPQHF. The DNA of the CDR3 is TGCAGTGCTAAAAGGGGGCGCGATCAGCCCCAGCATTTT.

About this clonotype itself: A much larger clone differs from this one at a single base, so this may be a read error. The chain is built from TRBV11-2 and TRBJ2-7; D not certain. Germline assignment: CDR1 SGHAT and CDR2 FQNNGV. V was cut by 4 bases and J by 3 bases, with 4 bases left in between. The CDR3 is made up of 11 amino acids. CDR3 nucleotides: TGTGCCAGCAGCTACCACTACGAGCAGTACTTC. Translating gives CASSYHYEQYF.

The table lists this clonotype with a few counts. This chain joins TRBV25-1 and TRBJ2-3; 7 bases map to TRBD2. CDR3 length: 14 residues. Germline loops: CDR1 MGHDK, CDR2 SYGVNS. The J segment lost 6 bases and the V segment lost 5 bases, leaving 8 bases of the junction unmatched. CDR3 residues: CASSKRDPADTQYF. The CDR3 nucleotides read TGTGCCAGCAGTAAGCGGGACCCGGCGGATACGCAGTATTTT.

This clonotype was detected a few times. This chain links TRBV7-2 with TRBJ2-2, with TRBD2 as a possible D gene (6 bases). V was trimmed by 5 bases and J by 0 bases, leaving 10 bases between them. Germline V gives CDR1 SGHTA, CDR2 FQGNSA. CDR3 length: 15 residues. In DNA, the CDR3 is TGTGCCAGCAGCCCTTCGGGGGCGAACACCGGGGAGCTGTTTTTT. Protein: CASSPSGANTGELFF.

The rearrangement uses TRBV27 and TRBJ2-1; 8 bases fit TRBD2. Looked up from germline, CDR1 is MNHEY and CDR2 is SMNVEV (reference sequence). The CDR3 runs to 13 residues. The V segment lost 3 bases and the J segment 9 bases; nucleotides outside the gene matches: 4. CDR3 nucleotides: TGTGCCAGCAGTTTCGGGACTAGTGGTGAGCAGTTCTTC. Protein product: CASSFGTSGEQFF.

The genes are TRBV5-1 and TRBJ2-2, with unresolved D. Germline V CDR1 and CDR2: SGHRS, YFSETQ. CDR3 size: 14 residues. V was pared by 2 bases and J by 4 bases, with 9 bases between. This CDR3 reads CASSFSQITGELFF. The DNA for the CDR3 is TGCGCCAGCAGCTTTAGTCAGATCACCGGGGAGCTGTTTTTT. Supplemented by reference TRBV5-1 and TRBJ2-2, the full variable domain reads KAGVTQTPRYLIKTRGQQVTLSCSPISGHRSVSWYQQTPGQGLQFLFEYFSETQRNKGNFPGRFSGRQFSNSRSEMNVSTLELGDSALYLCASSFSQITGELFFGEGSRLTVL.